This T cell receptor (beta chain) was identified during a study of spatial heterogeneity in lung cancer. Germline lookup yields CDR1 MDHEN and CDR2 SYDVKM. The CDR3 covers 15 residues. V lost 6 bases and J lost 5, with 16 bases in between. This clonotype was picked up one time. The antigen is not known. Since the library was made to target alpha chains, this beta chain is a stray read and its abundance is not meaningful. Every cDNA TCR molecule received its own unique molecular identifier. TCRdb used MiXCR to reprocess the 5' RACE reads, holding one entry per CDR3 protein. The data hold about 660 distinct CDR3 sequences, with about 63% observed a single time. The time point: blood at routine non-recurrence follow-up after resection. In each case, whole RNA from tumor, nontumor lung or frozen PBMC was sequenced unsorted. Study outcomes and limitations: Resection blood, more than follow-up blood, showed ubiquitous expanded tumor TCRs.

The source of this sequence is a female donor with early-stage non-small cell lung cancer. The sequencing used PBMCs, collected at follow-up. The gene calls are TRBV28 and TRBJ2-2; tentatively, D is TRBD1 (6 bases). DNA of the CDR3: TGTGCCAGCAGCGGGGCAGGGGTAAAGACCGGGGAGCTGTTTTTT. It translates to CASSGAGVKTGELFF.